One sample yielded the 16 T cell receptor delta chains listed below, sequenced in a study of gamma-delta T cells after stem cell transplantation. TCRdb called clones anew from the RT-PCR reads with CATT. The repertoire holds more than 2,500 delta-chain clones, over 30% seen once, with 20% to 30% in the top ten. Sample: gamma-delta T cells. The receptors originated from a human donor. It is not recorded whose cells these are; they may come from a transplant donor.

In its sample, this clone ranks as medium-sized. This chain links TRDV2 with TRDJ1; D call uncertain. The CDR3 contains 14 residues. CDR1 is GEAIGNYY and CDR2 is EKD in the germline V gene. V shed 0 bases and J shed 3 bases, with 10 bases lying between them. CDR3: CACDTLESSDKLIF. CDR3 coding DNA: TGTGCCTGTGACACCTTGGAATCTTCCGATAAACTCATCTTT.

As concerns this clone: A single base is all that separates this from a far larger clone, so a read error is likely. The V call is TRDV1, the J call TRDJ1, with TRDD3 as a possible D gene (8 bases). Germline V gives CDR1 TSWWSYY, CDR2 QGS. This CDR3 comprises 24 residues. V lost 3 bases and J 0 bases, leaving 38 bases between the germline ends. The CDR3 is CALGDFPTNIPILGGIRYTDKLIF. The CDR3, as DNA: TGTGCTCTTGGGGACTTTCCTACGAACATACCTATACTGGGGGGGATCAGGTACACCGATAAACTCATCTTT.

This clone has only a few counts. Possible read error: a much larger clone is one base away. V usage is TRDV2 and J usage is TRDJ1; 10 nucleotides line up with TRDD3. The V segment lost 3 bases and the J segment 1 base; nucleotides outside the gene matches: 16. The CDR3 contains 19 residues. Germline loops: CDR1 GEAIGNYY, CDR2 EKD. The CDR3 loop reads CACDALRGVTGGSTDKLIF. The CDR3 DNA reads as TGTGCCTGTGACGCCCTGAGAGGGGTTACTGGGGGATCCACCGATAAACTCATCTTT.

Concerning this clone: Possible read error: a much larger clone is one base away. Distinct nucleotide sequences in the sample also encode this CDR3. J is TRDJ1 and V is TRDV2, with D possibly matching TRDD3 (6 bases). Germline values: CDR1 GEAIGNYY, CDR2 EKD. The CDR3 loop spans 15 amino acids. Trimming cost V 1 base and J 2 bases, with 13 bases left between them. The CDR3 sequence is CACDTLDTGTDKLIF. In DNA form, the CDR3 reads TGTGCCTGTGACACGCTAGATACGGGAACCGATAAACTCATCTTT.

Relative to its sample, this clone is medium-sized. CDR3 DNA: TGTGCCTGTGAGCCCCCTCCCTGTACTGGGGGATACACCGATAAACTCATCTTT. Translating it yields CACEPPPCTGGYTDKLIF. The J gene is TRDJ1, the V gene TRDV2; the match to TRDD3 covers 10 bases. Germline loops: CDR1 GEAIGNYY, CDR2 EKD. The CDR3 contains 18 residues. The V gene end was trimmed by 4 bases and the J gene end by 0 bases; junction bases not matched to a gene: 13.

This clone has just one count. A far larger clone is one base from this, pointing to a likely read error. This rearrangement joins TRDV2 to TRDJ1; D is unclear. The CDR3 has 14 residues. CDR1 is GEAIGNYY, CDR2 EKD, per germline. The CDR3 loop reads CACGTLEGTDKLIF. The CDR3 DNA sequence: TGTGCCTGTGGCACCCTAGAAGGAACCGATAAACTCATCTTT.

This clone appeared a single time. A single base is all that separates this from a far larger clone, so a read error is likely. Additional DNA sequences in this sample encode the identical CDR3. This chain uses TRDV2 with TRDJ1; TRDD3 agrees at 7 bases. Looked up from germline, CDR1 is GEAIGNYY and CDR2 is EKD. This CDR3 is 17 amino acids long. J gave up 1 base and V 0 bases, and 10 bases lay outside the gene matches. This chain's CDR3 is CACDTVGGITRTDKLIF. CDR3 DNA: TGTGCCTGTGACACCGTCGGGGGGATCACTCGCACCGATAAACTCATCTTT.

With respect to this clone: This sample also contains other DNA sequences that code for the same CDR3. The genes are TRDV2 and TRDJ1; the D gene is possibly TRDD3 (5 bases). Germline V CDR1 and CDR2: GEAIGNYY, EKD. The ends were cut back, 3 bases at V and 7 bases at J, with 20 bases in the middle. The CDR3 is 15 residues long. The CDR3, as DNA: TGTGCCTGTGACCCCCTGGGCGGGACTACAGGTAAACTCATCTTT. It yields the protein CACDPLGGTTGKLIF.

With respect to this clone: The protein recorded in TCRdb matches a much larger clone and deviates from this DNA's translation at residue 5, suggesting a read error; the protein here is obtained by translating the DNA. The V and J genes are TRDV2 and TRDJ2; tentatively, D is TRDD3 (5 bases). The CDR3 has 17 residues. From germline, CDR1 is GEAIGNYY and CDR2 EKD. The CDR3 region has the DNA TGTGCCTGTGACATTTTAAGTCGGGGGGCTGGGACAGCACAACTATTCTTT. Translation: CACDILSRGAGTAQLFF.

Only one count was recorded for this clone. One base separates it from a far larger clone, so it is likely a read error. This rearrangement joins TRDV2 to TRDJ3; 9 nucleotides line up with TRDD3. The CDR3 spans 21 residues. Germline CDR1 and CDR2: GEAIGNYY and EKD. CDR3 coding DNA: TGTGCCTGTGTCACCATGGAACTGGGGGAAAGAACCTCCTGGGACACCCGACAGATGTTTTTC. It specifies CACVTMELGERTSWDTRQMFF.

By its share, this clone is medium-sized. CDR3 sequence (DNA): TGTGCCTGTGACACCGTTGGGATACGGACCGATAAACTCATCTTT. This encodes CACDTVGIRTDKLIF. J is TRDJ1 and V is TRDV2, with TRDD3 matching 8 bases. V lost 0 bases, J lost 2 bases, and 4 bases stayed unmatched. This CDR3 is 15 amino acids long. Germline loops: CDR1 GEAIGNYY, CDR2 EKD.

About this clone: This likely reflects a read error, since a far larger clone is one base away. The sample contains more than one DNA sequence encoding this CDR3. V and J are TRDV2 and TRDJ1, with 11 bases lining up with TRDD3. Germline lookup yields CDR1 GEAIGNYY and CDR2 EKD. The CDR3 covers 14 residues. J was trimmed by 5 bases and V by 4 bases; bases with no gene match: 5. The DNA for the CDR3 is TGTGCCTGTGATTTACTGGGGGATAAAGATAAACTCATCTTT. Translation gives CACDLLGDKDKLIF.

This clone rates as medium-sized (0.01 to 0.1%). This rearrangement joins TRAV38-2/DV8 to TRDJ1, with 9 bases lining up with TRDD3. Germline CDR1 and CDR2: TSESDYY and QEAYKQQN. V lost 0 bases to trimming and J lost 3 bases; unmatched junction nucleotides: 18. The CDR3 is 20 residues long. CDR3 in amino acids: CAYRSAPFNSWGIISDKLIF. CDR3 DNA: TGTGCTTATAGGAGCGCCCCTTTCAATAGTTGGGGGATAATTTCCGATAAACTCATCTTT.

This clone was recorded once. A much larger clone is a single base away; this may be a read error. The identical CDR3 is also encoded by other nucleotide sequences in the sample. V usage is TRDV2 and J usage is TRDJ1, with D perhaps TRDD3 (8 bases). CDR1 is GEAIGNYY and CDR2 is EKD in the germline V gene. This CDR3 is 21 amino acids long. CDR3 DNA sequence: TGCGCCTGTGACACAATTCCTACGCCTGGGGGACTCCTACCGTACACCGATAAACTCATCTTT. This encodes CACDTIPTPGGLLPYTDKLIF.

With respect to this clone: The protein that TCRdb holds for this DNA derives from a much larger clone and differs from the translated DNA at residue 15, which likely indicates a read error; the protein shown here is translated from the DNA. The rearrangement links TRDV2 to TRDJ1, with TRDD3 matching over 10 bases. The CDR3 runs to 17 residues. CDR1 GEAIGNYY and CDR2 EKD come from the germline V gene. CDR3: CACDTVESGGYPDKPIF. In nucleotides, the CDR3 is TGTGCCTGTGACACCGTGGAAAGTGGGGGATACCCCGATAAACCCATCTTT.

With regard to this clone: It may be a read error: a sequence one base away is much more abundant. The chain joins TRDV2 to TRDJ1; 12 bases align to TRDD3. This CDR3 spans 21 amino acids. Germline assignment: CDR1 GEAIGNYY and CDR2 EKD. CDR3 amino acids: CAFDTISLTGGYLTSTDKLIF. CDR3 nucleotide sequence: TGTGCCTTTGACACAATCTCTCTTACTGGGGGATACCTAACCTCCACCGATAAACTCATCTTT.